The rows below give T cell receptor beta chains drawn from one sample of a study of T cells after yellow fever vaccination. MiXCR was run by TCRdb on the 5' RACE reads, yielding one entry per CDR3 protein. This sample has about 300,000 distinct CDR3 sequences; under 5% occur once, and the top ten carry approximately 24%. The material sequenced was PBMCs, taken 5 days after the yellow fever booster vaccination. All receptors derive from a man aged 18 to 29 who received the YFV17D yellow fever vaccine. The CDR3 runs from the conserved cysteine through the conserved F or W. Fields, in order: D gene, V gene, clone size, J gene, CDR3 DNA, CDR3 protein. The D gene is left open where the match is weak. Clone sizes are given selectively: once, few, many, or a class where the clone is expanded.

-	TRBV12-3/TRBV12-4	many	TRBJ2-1	TGTGCCAGCAGTTTAGCGGCCCAGGGGAGCTCCTACAATGAGCAGTTCTTC	CASSLAAQGSSYNEQFF
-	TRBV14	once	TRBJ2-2	TGTGCCAGCAGCCAAGGTGGCCCACGGTCCGGGGAGCTGTTTTTT	CASSQGGPRSGELFF
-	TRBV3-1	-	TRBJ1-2	TGTGCCAGCAGAAGGTCTCTTTCAGGTGGCTACACCTTC	CASRRSLSGGYTF
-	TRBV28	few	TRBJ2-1	TGTGCCAGCAGTTTAGGTGGGGTTGCTCATGGTGAGCAGTTCTTC	CASSLGGVAHGEQFF
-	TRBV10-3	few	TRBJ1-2	TGTGCCATCAGTGACGGGGGAAAGGGCTATGGCTACACCTTC	CAISDGGKGYGYTF
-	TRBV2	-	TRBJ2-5	TGTGCCAGCAGCCGGGTCAACCAAGAGACCCAGTACTTC	CASSRVNQETQYF
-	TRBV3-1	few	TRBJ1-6	TGTGCCAGCAGCCGCAACGTTAATCCCAATTCACCCCTCCACTTT	CASSRNVNPNSPLHF
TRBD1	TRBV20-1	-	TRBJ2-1	TGCAGTGCCCCGAGTACCGGGACAGGGCACAATGAGCAGTTCTTC	CSAPSTGTGHNEQFF
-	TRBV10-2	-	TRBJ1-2	TGCGCCAGCATGAGGGACTATGGCTACACCTTC	CASMRDYGYTF
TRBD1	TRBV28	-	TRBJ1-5	TGTGCCAGCAGTTTATGGCAGGACAGGGACAGTCAGCCCCAGCATTTT	CASSLWQDRDSQPQHF
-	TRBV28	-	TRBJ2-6	TGTGCCACCAGTAGATCTGGGGCCAACGTCCTGACTTTC	CATSRSGANVLTF
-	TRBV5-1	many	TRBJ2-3	TGCGCCAGCAGCTTGGGAGGAGCAGGGATTGCTACAGATACGCAGTATTTT	CASSLGGAGIATDTQYF
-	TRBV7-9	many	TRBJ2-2	TGTGCCAGCTCATCCGGTACCGGGGAGCTGTTTTTT	CASSSGTGELFF